The rows below give T cell receptor beta chains drawn from one sample of a study of blood T cell repertoires in COVID-19. Assay: immunoSEQ multiplex PCR; the TCRdb copy retains only in-frame clones and omits some. The table shows 400,000 to 550,000 clones, with around nine tenths occurring only once. Specimen: PBMCs or T cells enriched from blood (not recorded which). These receptor sequences come from a woman aged 18-29 years with acute COVID-19. The CDR3 runs from the conserved cysteine through the conserved F or W. The D gene is left open where the match is weak. Not all rows give a size; the values are once, few, many and, for expanded clones, a class.

CDR3aa,CDR3nt,v_gene,d_gene,abundance,j_gene
CASMMGQGNSPLHF,TGTGCCAGCATGATGGGACAGGGGAATTCACCCCTCCACTTT,TRBV5-6,TRBD1,.,TRBJ1-6
CASSSTGTAGTQYF,TGTGCCAGCAGTTCCACCGGGACAGCAGGGACCCAGTACTTC,TRBV6-2/TRBV6-3,TRBD1,.,TRBJ2-5
CASSQDHRGKDGYTF,TGCGCCAGCAGCCAAGATCACAGGGGGAAGGATGGCTACACCTTC,TRBV4-3,TRBD1,.,TRBJ1-2
CASSLTDLLAGFAGANVLTF,TGTGCCAGCTCTCTCACCGACCTACTAGCGGGGTTCGCTGGGGCCAACGTCCTGACTTTC,TRBV18,TRBD2,.,TRBJ2-6
CASNRQGSEQYF,TGTGCCAGCAATAGACAGGGGTCCGAGCAGTACTTC,TRBV6-5,TRBD1,.,TRBJ2-7
CASSRVLQGKAPSPLHF,TGCGCCAGCAGCCGCGTCCTACAGGGGAAGGCTCCTTCACCCCTCCACTTT,TRBV4-1,TRBD1,.,TRBJ1-6
CASSLYEQYF,TGTGCCAGCAGTCTCTACGAGCAGTACTTC,TRBV6-5,.,.,TRBJ2-7
CASSGGRGYEQYF,TGTGCCAGCAGTGGGGGCAGGGGGTACGAGCAGTACTTC,TRBV27,TRBD1,once,TRBJ2-7
CASSLLGAGNTEAFF,TGTGCCAGCAGCTTACTAGGGGCAGGGAACACTGAAGCTTTCTTT,TRBV7-2,.,.,TRBJ1-1
CASSHLKNTGGGTDTQYF,TGTGCCAGCAGCCACCTCAAGAATACCGGAGGAGGCACAGATACGCAGTATTTT,TRBV4-2,.,.,TRBJ2-3
CASSLGLAGPGETQYF,TGTGCCAGCAGCTTGGGACTAGCGGGACCTGGGGAGACCCAGTACTTC,TRBV7-2,TRBD2,few,TRBJ2-5
CASTPLPSGSLRQPQHF,TGTGCCAGCACCCCCCTACCTTCGGGGTCTCTTCGTCAGCCCCAGCATTTT,TRBV28,.,.,TRBJ1-5
CASSPGELYGYTF,TGTGCCAGCTCACCCGGAGAGCTCTATGGCTACACCTTC,TRBV18,.,.,TRBJ1-2
CASRKRGGDTDTQYF,TGTGCCAGCAGGAAAAGAGGGGGGGACACAGATACGCAGTATTTT,TRBV25-1,.,.,TRBJ2-3
CASGSAYGNTEAFF,TGTGCCAGTGGTTCTGCCTATGGGAACACTGAAGCTTTCTTT,TRBV19,.,.,TRBJ1-1
CASSGTLETQYF,TGCGCCAGCAGTGGGACTTTGGAGACCCAGTACTTC,TRBV10-1,.,.,TRBJ2-5
CASSPSSYEQYF,TGTGCCAGCAGCCCTTCCTCCTACGAGCAGTACTTC,TRBV9,.,.,TRBJ2-7
CASRRQPQETQYF,TGTGCCAGTAGGAGGCAGCCCCAAGAGACCCAGTACTTC,TRBV19,.,.,TRBJ2-5
CASSPDRGSYNSPLHF,TGTGCCAGCAGCCCAGACAGGGGAAGCTATAATTCACCCCTCCACTTT,TRBV9,TRBD1,.,TRBJ1-6
CASSVERANEQFF,TGCGCCAGCAGTGTCGAGAGGGCGAATGAGCAGTTCTTC,TRBV10-2,.,.,TRBJ2-1
CAISESTRQGKIYEQYF,TGTGCCATCAGTGAGTCTACCCGGCAGGGAAAAATCTACGAGCAGTACTTC,TRBV10-3,.,.,TRBJ2-7
CASSREGAGGLVRNEQFF,TGCGCCAGCAGCCGCGAGGGGGCGGGAGGTTTGGTGCGCAATGAGCAGTTCTTC,TRBV4-1,.,once,TRBJ2-1
CASSPDRGPQETQYF,TGCGCCAGCAGCCCCGACAGGGGGCCCCAAGAGACCCAGTACTTC,TRBV5-1,TRBD1,.,TRBJ2-5
CASSATDSYGYTF,TGTGCCAGCAGCGCCACCGACTCGTATGGCTACACCTTC,TRBV9,.,few,TRBJ1-2
CASSEVPHSESRTENSGNTIYF,TGCGCCAGCAGTGAGGTCCCACATTCAGAGTCCCGGACTGAGAACTCTGGAAACACCATATATTTT,TRBV10-1,.,.,TRBJ1-3